This T cell receptor (beta chain) originates from a study of Graves' ophthalmopathy and Graves' hyperthyroidism. At least ten counts were recorded for this clonotype. No antigen is known for it. The TCR beta CDR3 regions underwent amplification from RNA transcripts. RT-PCR in the first round used HTBI primers; a second-round multiplex PCR followed. TCRdb called the multiplex PCR reads again in MiXCR, with one record for every CDR3 protein. The table shows roughly 160,000 distinct CDR3 sequences, with more than 30% occurring only once. Regarding the study as a whole: Most thyroid clonotypes expanded beyond 0.001 frequency were also found in blood.

This CDR3 comprises 14 residues. Trimming stripped 2 bases from V and 8 bases from J, with 15 bases between. The germline V gene has CDR1 KGHSH and CDR2 LQKENI. The TCR was taken from a woman between 40 and 55 years old with Graves' ophthalmopathy. The sample comprised peripheral blood. V gene TRBV18 combines with J gene TRBJ1-2; D perhaps matches TRBD1 (6 bases). Written as DNA, the CDR3 is TGTGCCAGCTCACCAGGGGTTCAGGGGCGCGGCTACACCTTC. The encoded protein is CASSPGVQGRGYTF.